The 16 T cell receptor beta chains listed next were all sequenced from one sample in a study of blood T cell repertoires in COVID-19. Using immunoSEQ multiplex PCR, the repertoire was profiled, and TCRdb retains in-frame clones only, with some absent. This table has approximately 34,000 clones, more than 80% appearing once. Sequencing used peripheral blood. The receptors were sampled from a woman between 65 and 79 years old with acute or convalescent COVID-19.

The chain is built from TRBV7-2 and TRBJ2-3; D might be TRBD2 (5 bases). V dropped 2 bases and J dropped 1 base, with 10 bases sitting between them. The CDR3 is 15 residues long. Germline CDR1 reads SGHTA; CDR2 reads FQGNSA. CDR3 nucleotide sequence: TGTGCCAGCAGCTTAACGGGATTACGCACAGATACGCAGTATTTT. It codes for CASSLTGLRTDTQYF.

The rearrangement links TRBV5-1 to TRBJ1-1, with 8 nucleotides matching TRBD1. With V trimmed by 4 bases and J by 11 bases, 7 bases remained unmatched. The CDR3 covers 12 residues. Germline-derived CDR1 and CDR2 are SGHRS and YFSETQ. CDR3 sequence (DNA): TGCGCCAGCAGCCCGGACAGGGTTGGGGCTTTCTTT. Translation gives CASSPDRVGAFF.

The chain uses TRBV27 and TRBJ2-5; TRBD2 agrees at 8 bases. The CDR3 has 14 residues. Trimming removed 5 bases from V and 2 bases from J; junction bases left unmatched: 4. Germline values: CDR1 MNHEY, CDR2 SMNVEV (reference sequence). The CDR3 is CASSISGIQETQYF. CDR3 coding DNA: TGTGCCAGCAGTATTAGCGGGATTCAAGAGACCCAGTACTTC.

V usage is TRBV5-1 and J usage is TRBJ1-2; D is uncertain. This CDR3 has 12 amino acids. Looked up from germline, CDR1 is SGHRS and CDR2 is YFSETQ. Trimming cost V 1 base and J 8 bases, with 9 bases left between them. The CDR3: CASSLYRGGYTF. In nucleotides, the CDR3 is TGCGCCAGCAGCTTGTACCGAGGAGGCTACACCTTC.

The chain couples TRBV12-5 to TRBJ2-3, with TRBD1 as a possible D gene (6 bases). This CDR3 is built from 16 residues. The V end was cut by 0 bases, the J end by 0 bases, with 10 bases between. Germline CDR1 is LGHNT and CDR2 is FRNRAP. In DNA, the CDR3 is TGTGCTAGTGGTTTGGTAATGACAGGAAGCACAGATACGCAGTATTTT. This codes for CASGLVMTGSTDTQYF. The full variable domain, in which reference TRBV12-5 and TRBJ2-3 provide the parts outside the CDR3, is DARVTQTPRHKVTEMGQEVTMRCQPILGHNTVFWYRQTMMQGLELLAYFRNRAPLDDSGMPKDRFSAEMPDATLATLKIQPSEPRDSAVYFCASGLVMTGSTDTQYFGPGTRLTVL.

The chain uses TRBV10-1 and TRBJ2-3; 9 bases match TRBD2. V dropped 6 bases and J dropped 0; count of bases not matched to a gene: 7. The CDR3 has 16 residues. Germline V gene lookup returns CDR1 WNHNN and CDR2 SYGVQD (reference sequence). The CDR3: CASRPGLASSTDTQYF. CDR3 coding DNA: TGCGCCAGCAGGCCCGGACTAGCGTCAAGCACAGATACGCAGTATTTT.

The chain has TRBV7-7 and TRBJ2-2; D unclear. The CDR3 has 12 amino acids. From germline, CDR1 is SSHAT and CDR2 FNYEAQ (reference sequence). Trimming removed 4 bases from V and 5 bases from J, with 5 bases in between. CDR3 protein: CASSSGTGELFF. The DNA of the CDR3 is TGTGCCAGCAGCTCCGGTACCGGGGAGCTGTTTTTT.

The chain recombines TRBV28 with TRBJ2-3; weak D call: TRBD2 (6 bases). The CDR3 contains 17 residues. The V gene lost 2 bases and the J gene lost 4 bases, with 19 bases spanning the gap. Looked up from germline, CDR1 is MDHEN and CDR2 is SYDVKM. CDR3 residues: CASSLRQRRELADTQYF. The CDR3 coding sequence is TGTGCCAGCAGTTTAAGGCAGCGACGGGAGTTGGCAGATACGCAGTATTTT.

The rearrangement uses TRBV5-1 and TRBJ1-2, with D possibly matching TRBD1 (6 bases). The ends were cut back, 4 bases at V and 7 bases at J, with 17 bases in the middle. This CDR3 comprises 14 residues. The germline V gene encodes CDR1 SGHRS and CDR2 YFSETQ. CDR3 loop: CASSPMLGAVGYTF. The CDR3 coding sequence is TGCGCCAGCAGCCCCATGTTGGGGGCAGTTGGCTACACCTTC.

J is TRBJ1-6 and V is TRBV11-2, with TRBD1 as a possible D gene (6 bases). This CDR3 contains 15 residues. The germline V and J ends were trimmed by 0 bases and 10 bases, with 13 bases remaining between them. Germline CDR1 and CDR2: SGHAT and FQNNGV. The CDR3 loop reads CASSLDQGQPSPLHF. The CDR3 DNA is TGTGCCAGCAGCTTAGATCAAGGACAGCCATCACCCCTCCACTTT.

This clone was observed a few times. The chain has TRBV7-2 and TRBJ2-7; TRBD1 might be the D (6 bases). V shed 4 bases and J shed 6 bases, with 16 bases lying between them. The CDR3 spans 14 residues. Germline V gives CDR1 SGHTA, CDR2 FQGNSA. DNA of the CDR3: TGTGCCAGCAGCTACTTCCGGGACATGGGCGAGCAGTACTTC. Amino acid sequence: CASSYFRDMGEQYF.

The chain employs TRBV2 and TRBJ1-2; D remains unclear. V was shortened by 1 base and J by 8 bases, with 11 bases between the two germline ends. CDR3 length equals 13 residues. Per the germline V gene, CDR1 is SNHLY and CDR2 is FYNNEI. The CDR3 sequence: CASSEGGLGGYTF. Written as DNA, the CDR3 is TGTGCCAGCAGTGAAGGTGGACTGGGCGGCTACACCTTC.

The chain carries TRBV5-8 and TRBJ2-1; TRBD1 matches 9 bases. The junction had 5 bases not matched to a gene; V was cut back by 0 bases and J by 7 bases. The CDR3 is 15 amino acids. The germline V gene encodes CDR1 SGHTS and CDR2 YDEGEE. The CDR3 loop is CASSLGGQGVNEQFF. CDR3 nucleotides: TGTGCCAGCAGCTTGGGGGGACAGGGTGTAAATGAGCAGTTCTTC.

The V gene is TRBV7-6, the J gene TRBJ2-1, with TRBD2 matching 11 bases. Germline V gives CDR1 SGHVS, CDR2 FNYEAQ. The V and J ends lost 1 base and 9 bases, in that order; junction bases with no gene match: 5. The CDR3 is made up of 15 amino acids. In DNA, the CDR3 is TGTGCCAGCAGCTTAGATACTAGCGGGAGACTTGAGCAGTTCTTC. Protein: CASSLDTSGRLEQFF.

The chain combines TRBV29-1 with TRBJ2-7; D ambiguous. Germline loops: CDR1 SQVTM, CDR2 ANQGSEA. CDR3 length equals 12 residues. The V gene lost 5 bases and the J gene lost 6 bases, with 14 bases spanning the gap. This chain's CDR3 is CSVSPTLSEQYF. The CDR3 DNA reads as TGCAGCGTTTCTCCCACCCTAAGCGAGCAGTACTTC.

The chain recombines TRBV20-1 with TRBJ1-1, with D uncertain. The length of the CDR3 is 13 residues. V was trimmed by 3 bases and J by 0 bases, leaving 8 bases between them. Germline V gene lookup returns CDR1 DFQATT and CDR2 SNEGSKA (reference sequence). In nucleotides, the CDR3 is TGCAGTGCTAGTATACAGATGAACACTGAAGCTTTCTTT. It codes for CSASIQMNTEAFF.